This T cell receptor (beta chain) derives from a study of cytomegalovirus exposure and HLA in healthy donors. Turning to this clone: Its antigen remains unidentified.

Study-wide points: An analysis that was carried out later associated fewer than 20,000 TCR beta sequences with HLA alleles at 0.05 false discovery rate. As was reported, the classifier diagnosed cytomegalovirus status with high specificity and sensitivity.

The CDR3 covers 16 residues. In germline, CDR1 is SGDLS, CDR2 YYNGEE. Germline trimming cut 6 bases from V and 1 base from J; bases unmatched to any gene: 8. The PCR made use of 60 Vbeta and 13 Jbeta primers. Data came from immunoSEQ multiplex PCR; TCRdb stores just in-frame clones and leaves some out. The sample holds 150,000 to 200,000 clones, around 83% seen once. Specimen: PBMCs. The genes are TRBV9 and TRBJ2-2; TRBD2 aligns across 8 bases. The TCR was taken from a woman in her 40s in good health and CMV-seronegative. The DNA of the CDR3 is TGTGCCAGCACTTCAACGGGAGGGAGGAACACCGGGGAGCTGTTTTTT. It is translated as CASTSTGGRNTGELFF.